Below are 8 T cell receptor beta chains sequenced from a single sample in a study of CD8+ T cells in alopecia areata. Following RNA extraction, reverse transcription yielded cDNA that acted as the sequencing template. This table comes from immunoSEQ multiplex PCR, and its TCRdb copy is limited to in-frame clones, with some not included. The sample carries 100,000 to 150,000 clones, 49% recorded once. The input for sequencing was CD8+ T cells sorted from blood, taken at week 0. The receptor set was obtained from a human donor with alopecia areata.

This clone showed up just a few times. This chain uses TRBV19 with TRBJ2-7; D perhaps matches TRBD2 (7 bases). The CDR3 spans 15 residues. The V gene lost 8 bases and the J gene lost 2 bases, with 19 bases spanning the gap. Germline V gives CDR1 LNHDA, CDR2 SQIVND (reference sequence). CDR3 region: CASALRGGDTYEQYF. The CDR3 DNA reads as TGTGCCAGTGCTCTAAGGGGGGGAGACACCTACGAGCAGTACTTC.

Concerning this clone itself: With a far larger clone one base away, a read error is the likely cause. Since no conserved phenylalanine or tryptophan closes the CDR3, a read error is the likely cause. V usage is TRBV12-5 and J usage is TRBJ1-6; tentatively, D is TRBD1 (5 bases). The V gene's germline CDR1 is LGHNT and CDR2 FRNRAP. V lost 6 bases and J 7 bases, leaving 13 bases between the germline ends. The CDR3 has 14 residues. The CDR3 nucleotides read TGTGCTAGTGGCCCTCCAGGGATCAATTCACCCCTCCACCTT. It encodes CASGPPGINSPLHL.

This clone turned up a few times. The V gene is TRBV11-2, the J gene TRBJ2-1, with 8 bases aligning to TRBD2. Trimming removed 2 bases from V and 4 bases from J; junction bases left unmatched: 4. Germline V gives CDR1 SGHAT, CDR2 FQNNGV. The CDR3 sequence is 15 residues long. In DNA form, the CDR3 reads TGTGCCAGCAGCTTAATCGGGGGGGCTTACAATGAGCAGTTCTTC. Translated, it gives CASSLIGGAYNEQFF.

The V gene is TRBV27, the J gene TRBJ2-1; 11 nucleotides agree with TRBD2. The CDR3 covers 16 residues. V dropped 5 bases and J dropped 8; count of bases not matched to a gene: 11. CDR1 is MNHEY and CDR2 is SMNVEV in the germline V gene (reference sequence). The CDR3 DNA sequence: TGTGCCAGCAGTAGAGTCAGACTAGCGGGGTCCGATGAGCAGTTCTTC. This gives the protein CASSRVRLAGSDEQFF.

This clone was detected only a few times. The chain combines TRBV15 with TRBJ2-7; 10 nucleotides agree with TRBD1. CDR3 length equals 18 residues. V dropped 8 bases and J dropped 2; count of bases not matched to a gene: 18. Germline V CDR1 and CDR2: LNHNV, YYDKDF (reference sequence). CDR3 DNA: TGTGCCACCTCTTTTCATCCGGGACAGGGGCCTTCAACCTACGAGCAGTACTTC. As protein: CATSFHPGQGPSTYEQYF.

This clone has more than one count but fewer than ten. The V call is TRBV19, the J call TRBJ2-1; no definite D call. The CDR3 spans 14 residues. V lost 8 bases and J 0 bases, leaving 11 bases between the germline ends. The germline V gene encodes CDR1 LNHDA and CDR2 SQIVND (reference sequence). The CDR3 DNA is TGTGCCAGTGGGCCAGTGAGCTCCTACAATGAGCAGTTCTTC. Its protein product is CASGPVSSYNEQFF. Full variable domain (outside the CDR3, taken from reference TRBV19 and TRBJ2-1): DGGITQSPKYLFRKEGQNVTLSCEQNLNHDAMYWYRQDPGQGLRLIYYSQIVNDFQKGDIAEGYSVSREKKESFPLTVTSAQKNPTAFYLCASGPVSSYNEQFFGPGTRLTVL.

The CDR3 nucleotides are TGCAGCGTTGAAGAGAGGACGGTCACTGAAGCTTTCTTT. Amino acids: CSVEERTVTEAFF. This sequence joins TRBV29-1 and TRBJ1-1; D is unresolved. V lost 0 bases and J lost 4, with 9 bases in between. Germline CDR1 reads SQVTM; CDR2 reads ANQGSEA. The CDR3 has 13 residues.

The chain couples TRBV6-5 to TRBJ2-3; D remains ambiguous. Germline values: CDR1 MNHEY, CDR2 SVGAGI. Trimming took 6 bases from V and 0 from J, leaving 7 bases between them. This CDR3 spans 13 amino acids. Written as DNA, the CDR3 is TGTGCCAGCAGAGCGTCCAGCACAGATACGCAGTATTTT. This translates into CASRASSTDTQYF.